This T cell receptor (beta chain) was captured by sequencing in a study of identical twins. TCRdb re-derived calls from the 5' RACE reads in MiXCR, one entry per CDR3 protein. The sample has 570,000 or so distinct CDR3 sequences, roughly 9.5% seen once. The V gene lost 0 bases and the J gene lost 0 bases, with 10 bases spanning the gap. There are 16 residues in the CDR3. CDR1 is SGDLS, CDR2 YYNGEE, per germline. The same data also went into a second study, on yellow fever vaccine responses in identical twins.

V gene TRBV9 combines with J gene TRBJ2-1; D remains ambiguous. This sequence was found in a woman aged 18 to 35 in good health. The sample consisted of PBMCs. CDR3 loop: CASSVDSRVSYNEQFF. CDR3 DNA: TGTGCCAGCAGCGTAGATAGTAGGGTCTCCTACAATGAGCAGTTCTTC.